The 24 T cell receptor beta chains below come from one sample, sequenced in a study of vaccination and CD4 T cells after COVID-19. Which antigens these TCRs recognize remains unknown. The treatment was: roughly 11-day PBMC culture with coronavirus spike peptide pools or control peptides (ViraFEST assay). The study sequenced cultured CD4+ T cell DNA using the Oncomine TCR Beta short-read assay. TCRdb re-derived calls from the PCR reads in MiXCR, one entry per CDR3 protein. Of a few thousand distinct CDR3 sequences in the sample, 50% to 70% were seen once. Sequencing was carried out using CD4+ T cells from blood, cultured in vitro. All receptors come from a human donor who had recovered from COVID-19.

V gene TRBV25-1 combines with J gene TRBJ1-2, with 8 nucleotides matching TRBD1. The CDR3 is made up of 15 amino acids. V dropped 4 bases and J dropped 2; count of bases not matched to a gene: 6. Germline V gene lookup returns CDR1 MGHDK and CDR2 SYGVNS. The CDR3 nucleotides read TGTGCCAGCAGTGGTATCAGGGGGCGGAACTATGGCTACACCTTC. Translating it yields CASSGIRGRNYGYTF.

Relative to its sample, this clonotype is medium-sized. This chain connects TRBV28 to TRBJ2-7; possible D gene TRBD1, 5 bases. The CDR3 length is 12 residues. Trimming shortened V by 6 bases and J by 4 bases, and 10 bases separated the two germline ends. The germline V gene encodes CDR1 MDHEN and CDR2 SYDVKM. CDR3: CASRLQGYEQYF. In nucleotides, the CDR3 is TGTGCCAGCAGACTTCAGGGTTACGAGCAGTACTTC.

J is TRBJ1-1 and V is TRBV20-1; D is unclear. The V and J ends lost 0 bases and 0 bases respectively, with 14 bases between them. The CDR3 has 16 residues. From germline, CDR1 is DFQATT and CDR2 SNEGSKA (reference sequence). CDR3 residues: CSARDVKVGLNTEAFF. CDR3 in DNA: TGCAGTGCTAGAGACGTCAAGGTGGGCCTGAACACTGAAGCTTTCTTT.

This chain links TRBV20-1 with TRBJ1-1; no firm D call. This CDR3 is built from 13 residues. The germline gives CDR1 DFQATT, CDR2 SNEGSKA (reference sequence). V was pared by 0 bases and J by 0 bases, with 5 bases between. The DNA for the CDR3 is TGCAGTGCTAGAGAGGGATTGAACACTGAAGCTTTCTTT. As protein: CSAREGLNTEAFF.

The gene calls are TRBV7-2 and TRBJ2-5; D gene unclear. The CDR3 contains 14 residues. Germline V CDR1 and CDR2: SGHTA, FQGNSA. Between the trimmed V and J ends, which lost 5 bases and 1 base, there was a span of 11 bases. This CDR3 is CASSRSRAQETQYF. Written as DNA, the CDR3 is TGTGCCAGCAGCCGTAGCAGAGCCCAAGAGACCCAGTACTTC.

The DNA of the CDR3 is TGCAGTGCTAGAAAGACAGGGGGCAACACCATATATTTT. Residues: CSARKTGGNTIYF. J is TRBJ1-3 and V is TRBV20-1; 10 positions agree with TRBD1. The germline V gene has CDR1 DFQATT and CDR2 SNEGSKA (reference sequence). The ends lost 2 bases at V and 7 bases at J; junction bases unmatched: 2. The length of the CDR3 is 13 residues.

A few counts support this clonotype. The chain combines TRBV24-1 with TRBJ2-5; a possible D gene is TRBD2 (5 bases). The V and J ends lost 2 bases and 5 bases respectively, with 5 bases between them. Germline V gene data show CDR1 as KGHDR and CDR2 as SFDVKD. The CDR3 covers 12 residues. The DNA for the CDR3 is TGTGCCACCAGTGATTCGGGGGAGACCCAGTACTTC. Translated: CATSDSGETQYF.

The gene calls are TRBV6-1 and TRBJ2-7, with TRBD2 as a possible D gene (5 bases). The V and J ends lost 6 bases and 2 bases respectively, with 11 bases between them. The CDR3 is 13 residues long. CDR1 and CDR2 from the germline V gene are MNHNS and SASEGT. The CDR3 region has the DNA TGTGCCAGCAGCCGAGGGCTCCCCTACGAGCAGTACTTC. Translated, it gives CASSRGLPYEQYF.

The chain employs TRBV10-3 and TRBJ2-3, with D possibly matching TRBD2 (6 bases). The CDR3 has 13 amino acids. The germline gives CDR1 ENHRY, CDR2 SYGVKD. V lost 6 bases to trimming and J lost 4 bases, with 11 bases between them. CDR3 sequence reads: CAIRDYSADTQYF. The CDR3 bases are TGTGCCATCAGGGACTACTCCGCAGATACGCAGTATTTT.

V and J are TRBV6-5 and TRBJ1-6; D might be TRBD1 (6 bases). There are 15 residues in the CDR3. V was shortened by 2 bases and J by 7 bases, with 12 bases between the two germline ends. Germline V lookup: CDR1 MNHEY, CDR2 SVGAGI. CDR3 nucleotides: TGTGCCAGCAGTTACATGAGGGGGGGGAATTCACCCCTCCACTTT. Encoded protein: CASSYMRGGNSPLHF.

The rearrangement links TRBV6-1 to TRBJ2-7, with a tentative D call TRBD1 (8 bases). This CDR3 region has 15 residues. Germline lookup yields CDR1 MNHNS and CDR2 SASEGT. The V end lost 5 bases, the J end lost 4 bases, and 18 bases lay between the germline ends. The CDR3 sequence is CASSTGQGGPYEQYF. The CDR3 bases are TGTGCCAGCAGTACCGGACAGGGAGGGCCGTACGAGCAGTACTTC.

This clonotype was seen a few times. V gene TRBV28 combines with J gene TRBJ1-5; D remains ambiguous. The CDR3 is 14 residues long. Germline CDR1 MDHEN, CDR2 SYDVKM. V was trimmed by 6 bases and J by 6 bases, leaving 15 bases between them. The CDR3 protein is CASSPDRATQPQHF. The CDR3 DNA is TGTGCCAGCAGCCCCGATAGGGCAACTCAGCCCCAGCATTTT.

This clonotype has only a few counts. This chain uses TRBV15 with TRBJ1-2; D gene unclear. With 5 bases removed from V and 3 bases from J, the gap between germline ends came to 13 bases. CDR3 length: 14 amino acids. Germline V gives CDR1 LNHNV, CDR2 YYDKDF (reference sequence). As DNA, the CDR3 is TGTGCCACCAGCCGGAGGCAGGTTTACTATGGCTACACCTTC. This sequence encodes CATSRRQVYYGYTF.

The chain recombines TRBV6-2 or TRBV6-3 with TRBJ2-5, with 11 nucleotides matching TRBD2. Germline V gene sequence: CDR1 MNHEY, CDR2 SVGEGT. Trimming took 5 bases from V and 6 from J; bases not matched to a gene: 5. The CDR3 has 14 residues. CDR3 residues: CASSLLAGGKTQYF. The DNA for the CDR3 is TGTGCCAGCAGTCTCCTAGCGGGGGGCAAGACCCAGTACTTC.

The V gene is TRBV7-9, the J gene TRBJ2-7; 8 bases are a match to TRBD1. The V gene end was trimmed by 1 base and the J gene end by 2 bases; junction bases not matched to a gene: 1. The CDR3 is made up of 14 amino acids. From germline, CDR1 is SEHNR and CDR2 FQNEAQ (reference sequence). In nucleotides, the CDR3 is TGTGCCAGCAGCTTAGGGACAGGGCCCTACGAGCAGTACTTC. Its protein is CASSLGTGPYEQYF.

This clonotype was recorded a few times. The J gene is TRBJ1-5, the V gene TRBV7-2; D ambiguous. V was pared by 5 bases and J by 6 bases, with 14 bases between. The V gene's germline CDR1 is SGHTA and CDR2 FQGNSA. CDR3 length: 14 amino acids. Here the CDR3 DNA reads TGTGCCAGCAGCCAAGAAGGGAGGCCTCAGCCCCAGCATTTT. It codes for CASSQEGRPQPQHF.

The CDR3 DNA reads TGTGCCAGCAGGGACCTTGCCCATGGCTACACCTTC. It is translated as CASRDLAHGYTF. The V call is TRBV12-3 or TRBV12-4, the J call TRBJ1-2; D is uncertain. V lost 6 bases and J lost 6, with 11 bases in between. The CDR3 contains 12 residues.

The chain joins TRBV7-2 to TRBJ1-2, with D maybe TRBD1 (6 bases). Germline-derived CDR1 and CDR2 are SGHTA and FQGNSA. V lost 4 bases and J lost 5, with 17 bases in between. CDR3 length equals 15 residues. The DNA for the CDR3 is TGTGCCAGCAGCTCCGCAGGGGACCAATGGTATGGCTACACCTTC. It yields the protein CASSSAGDQWYGYTF.

This chain links TRBV6-1 with TRBJ1-2, with unresolved D. V was trimmed by 10 bases and J by 4 bases, leaving 16 bases between them. Germline V gives CDR1 MNHNS, CDR2 SASEGT. There are 13 residues in the CDR3. The DNA of the CDR3 is TGTGCCACCATATCGGGCCGCCTCTATGGCTACACCTTC. This translates into CATISGRLYGYTF.

This clonotype appeared a few times. The CDR3 DNA reads TGCAGTGCTAGGAGGGACACAACACAAGAGACCCAGTACTTC. Residues: CSARRDTTQETQYF. J is TRBJ2-5 and V is TRBV20-1, with D possibly being TRBD1 (6 bases). V was clipped by 3 bases and J by 2 bases, with 13 bases between them. This CDR3 region has 14 residues. Per the germline V gene, CDR1 is DFQATT and CDR2 is SNEGSKA (reference sequence).

A few counts support this clonotype. The rearrangement links TRBV20-1 to TRBJ1-1; 9 positions match TRBD1. After removal of 3 bases from V and 7 bases from J, the junction contained 3 bases not matched to a gene. CDR3 size: 12 residues. Looked up from germline, CDR1 is DFQATT and CDR2 is SNEGSKA (reference sequence). CDR3 nucleotide sequence: TGCAGTGCTAGTGGGACAGGGATTGAAGCTTTCTTT. Translating it yields CSASGTGIEAFF.

There are a few counts of this clonotype. CDR3 sequence (DNA): TGTGCCAGCAGTTTCGGCAGGGGGACTTATGGCTACACCTTC. It encodes CASSFGRGTYGYTF. The chain carries TRBV27 and TRBJ1-2; 7 bases are a match to TRBD1. The ends lost 3 bases at V and 5 bases at J; junction bases unmatched: 6. CDR1 and CDR2 from the germline V gene are MNHEY and SMNVEV (reference sequence). The length of the CDR3 is 14 residues.

This clonotype was detected only once. The chain is built from TRBV28 and TRBJ2-7, with TRBD1 identical over 9 bases. This CDR3 is built from 14 residues. Germline trimming cut 6 bases from V and 4 bases from J; bases unmatched to any gene: 7. Germline-derived CDR1 and CDR2 are MDHEN and SYDVKM. CDR3 region: CASSWTGVPYEQYF. The CDR3 coding sequence is TGTGCCAGCAGCTGGACAGGGGTACCGTACGAGCAGTACTTC.

The sample holds one count of this clonotype. V gene TRBV6-5 combines with J gene TRBJ1-6; 7 positions agree with TRBD1. CDR3 length: 13 residues. The germline gives CDR1 MNHEY, CDR2 SVGAGI. V was clipped by 4 bases and J by 7 bases; unmatched bases: 1. The CDR3 region is CASSSGGNSPLHF. Written as DNA, the CDR3 is TGTGCCAGCAGTTCAGGGGGGAATTCACCCCTCCACTTT.